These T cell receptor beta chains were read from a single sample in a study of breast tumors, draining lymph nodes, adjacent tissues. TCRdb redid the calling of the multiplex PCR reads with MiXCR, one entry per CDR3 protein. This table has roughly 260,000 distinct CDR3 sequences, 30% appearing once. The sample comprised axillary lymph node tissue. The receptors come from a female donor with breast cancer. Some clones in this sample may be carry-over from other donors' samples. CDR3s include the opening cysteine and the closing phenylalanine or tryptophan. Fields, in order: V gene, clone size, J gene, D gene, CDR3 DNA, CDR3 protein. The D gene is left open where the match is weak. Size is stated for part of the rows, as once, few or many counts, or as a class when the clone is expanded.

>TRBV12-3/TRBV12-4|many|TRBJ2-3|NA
TGTGCCAGCAGGGGCGGGCTAAGCGCAGATACGCAGTATTTT
CASRGGLSADTQYF
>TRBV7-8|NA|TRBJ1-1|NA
TGTGCCAGCAGCTTGGGGACGCACAGTGAAGCTTTCTTT
CASSLGTHSEAFF
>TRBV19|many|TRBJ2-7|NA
TGTGCCAGTAGTTCTGGGCTGTACGAGCAGTACTTC
CASSSGLYEQYF
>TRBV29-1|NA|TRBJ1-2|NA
TGCAGCCTACGGCGGGAGAGCTATGGCTACACCTTC
CSLRRESYGYTF
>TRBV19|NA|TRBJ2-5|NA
TGTGTCAGGAGTATAGACAGGCAAGAGACCCAGTACTTC
CVRSIDRQETQYF
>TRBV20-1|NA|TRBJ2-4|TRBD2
TGCAGTGCTAGAGATGGTCTAGCGGGAGCCGGAAACATTCAGTACTTC
CSARDGLAGAGNIQYF
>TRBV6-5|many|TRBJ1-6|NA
TGTGCCAGCAGTTACGACAGTTATTCACCCCTCCACTTT
CASSYDSYSPLHF
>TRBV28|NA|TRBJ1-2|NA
TGTGCCAGCAGTTCCACCGGACGCCGGTTAGGCTACACCTTC
CASSSTGRRLGYTF
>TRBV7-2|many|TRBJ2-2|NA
TGTGCCAGCAGGGTCTTGCCGAACACCGGGGAGCTGTTTTTT
CASRVLPNTGELFF
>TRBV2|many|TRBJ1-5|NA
TGTGCCAGCAGTCGACAGACTACTAGCAATCAGCCCCAGCATTTT
CASSRQTTSNQPQHF
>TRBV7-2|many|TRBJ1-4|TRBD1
TGTGCCAGCAGCTATACAGGGGATGGGGAAAAACTGTTTTTT
CASSYTGDGEKLFF
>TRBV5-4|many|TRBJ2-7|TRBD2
TGTGCCAGCAGCCCTAGCGGGAGAGGCTACGAGCAGTACTTC
CASSPSGRGYEQYF
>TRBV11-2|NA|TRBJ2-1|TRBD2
TGTGCCAGCAGCCTAATAGCTGCGGGAGGTAGCGATGAGCAGTTCTTC
CASSLIAAGGSDEQFF
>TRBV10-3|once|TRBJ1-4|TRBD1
TGTGCCATCAGTACAGGGGGGTCTAATGAAAAACTGTTTTTT
CAISTGGSNEKLFF
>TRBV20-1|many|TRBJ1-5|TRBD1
TGCAGTGCCAAGCAGGGGGGTCAGCCCCAGCATTTT
CSAKQGGQPQHF
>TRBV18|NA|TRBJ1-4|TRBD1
TGTGCCAGCTCACAGAACAGGGGAGAAAAACTGTTTTTT
CASSQNRGEKLFF
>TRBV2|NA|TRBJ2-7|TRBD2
TGTGTCAGCAAGCGGGAATCCGAGCAGTGCTTC
CVSKRESEQCF
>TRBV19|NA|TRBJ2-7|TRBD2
TGTGCCAGTAGTGTGGCTAGCGGGACCTACGAGCAGTACTTC
CASSVASGTYEQYF
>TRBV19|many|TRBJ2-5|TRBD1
TGTGCCAGTAGTATCGACAGGGGGCGCGTAGCGCCGGCGACCCAGTACTTC
CASSIDRGRVAPATQYF
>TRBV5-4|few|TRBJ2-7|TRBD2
TGTGCCAGCAGCCCTGGGACTAGCAGGAGGTACTACGAGCAGTACTTC
CASSPGTSRRYYEQYF
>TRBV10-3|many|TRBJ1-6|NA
TGTGCCATCAGTGAAACAGGAAGCTCCTATAATTCACCCCTCTACTTT
CAISETGSSYNSPLYF
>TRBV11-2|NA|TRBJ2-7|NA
TGTGCCAGCACCCCCCAAGTAGGGGCCGGGGGCCACCGCGAGCAGTACTTC
CASTPQVGAGGHREQYF
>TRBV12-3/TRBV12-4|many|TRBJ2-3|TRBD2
TGTGCCAGCACCACCGTTAGCGGGAGGGGGAATACGCAGTATTTT
CASTTVSGRGNTQYF
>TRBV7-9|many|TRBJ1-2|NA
TGTGCCAGCAGCTTTCCGGACTATGGCTACACCTTC
CASSFPDYGYTF
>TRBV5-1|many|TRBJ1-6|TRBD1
TGCGCCAGCAGATACGGGACAGCACCCGGCCGGGATTCACCCCTCCACTTT
CASRYGTAPGRDSPLHF
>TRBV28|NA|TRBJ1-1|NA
TGTGCCAGCAGCACATGGACACACACTGAAGCTTTCTTT
CASSTWTHTEAFF
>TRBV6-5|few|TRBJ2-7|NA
TGTGCCAGCAGCCCCCTCGGGGGCCCCGGGTACGAGCAGTACTTC
CASSPLGGPGYEQYF
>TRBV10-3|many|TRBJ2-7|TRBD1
TGTGCCATCAAGATGGACAGGGCTGACGAGCAGTACTTC
CAIKMDRADEQYF
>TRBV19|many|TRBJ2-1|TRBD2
TGTGCCAGTAGACGAGCGGGAGCGATCTACAATGAGCAGTTCTTC
CASRRAGAIYNEQFF
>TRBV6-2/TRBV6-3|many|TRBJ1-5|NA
TGTGCCAGCAGCCTTGACAGTGTCAGGCAGCCCCAGCATTTT
CASSLDSVRQPQHF
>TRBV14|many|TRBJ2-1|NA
TGTGCCAGCAGCCAACAGAGATTCAATGAGCAGTTCTTC
CASSQQRFNEQFF
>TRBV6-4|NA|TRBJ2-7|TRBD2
TGTGCGAGTATGCGGGGACTAGCGGGAGATCCTAGCTCCTACGAGCAGTACTTC
CASMRGLAGDPSSYEQYF
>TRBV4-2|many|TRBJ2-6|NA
TGTGCCAGCAGCCAAGATCGACCGGGTCGGGGGGCCAACGTCCTGACTTTC
CASSQDRPGRGANVLTF
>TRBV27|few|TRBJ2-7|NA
TGTGCCAGCACCTGGCGATCCTGGCCCGGAAATTACGAGCAGTACTTC
CASTWRSWPGNYEQYF
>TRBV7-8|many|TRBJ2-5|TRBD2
TGTGCCAGCAGCTACGGACTAGCGGGGATCGGAGAGACCCAGTACTTC
CASSYGLAGIGETQYF
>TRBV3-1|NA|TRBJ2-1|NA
TGTGCCAGCAGCCAAGATTTGGGAGGCTCCTACAATGAGCAGTTCTTC
CASSQDLGGSYNEQFF
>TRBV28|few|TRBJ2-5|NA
TGTGCCACCCACGAGCTTCAAGAGACCCAGTACTTC
CATHELQETQYF
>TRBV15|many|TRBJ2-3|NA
TGTGCCACCAGCAGCCCTAGGGATACGCAGTATTTT
CATSSPRDTQYF
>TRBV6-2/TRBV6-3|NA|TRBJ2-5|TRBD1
TGTGCCAGCAGGGAACAGGGGGCGCGGGACCACCGGCGGACCCAGTACTTC
CASREQGARDHRRTQYF
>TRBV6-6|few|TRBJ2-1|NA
TGTGCCAGCAGTTACGTCGGCAACAATGAGCAGTTCTTC
CASSYVGNNEQFF
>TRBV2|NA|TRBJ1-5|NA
TGTGCCAGCTTCGGGGGGGAGAATCAGCCCCAGCATTTT
CASFGGENQPQHF
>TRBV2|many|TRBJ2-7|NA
TGTGCCAGCACCCCCCCCCAAATGAGGGAGCAGTACTTC
CASTPPQMREQYF
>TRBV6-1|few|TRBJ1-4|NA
TGTGCCAGCAGTCAAGCGCTACGTAGGGGGAAAAACGAAAAACTGTTTTTT
CASSQALRRGKNEKLFF
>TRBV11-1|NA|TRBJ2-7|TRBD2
TGTGCCAGCAGCGCTCGAGGGACTAGCGGGAGAGACCCCGAGCAGTACTTC
CASSARGTSGRDPEQYF
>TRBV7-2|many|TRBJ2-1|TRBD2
TGTGCCAGCAGCTTAGCGGCGGGACTAGCGACTCGCGAGCAGTTCTTC
CASSLAAGLATREQFF
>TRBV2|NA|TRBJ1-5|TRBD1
TGTGCCAGCAGTGTGCAGGGGGTCGGCTACGAGCATTTT
CASSVQGVGYEHF
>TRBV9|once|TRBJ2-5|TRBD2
TGTGCCAGCAGCGTAGCCGCGGGGGGGGCAGGAGAGACCCAGTACTTC
CASSVAAGGAGETQYF
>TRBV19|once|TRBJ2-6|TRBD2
TGTGCCAGTAGTATGGGACTAGCGGGAGTCCCCGGGCTGTGCTCTGGGGCCAACGTCCTGACTTTC
CASSMGLAGVPGLCSGANVLTF
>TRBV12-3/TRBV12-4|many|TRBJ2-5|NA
TGTGCCAGCACCCCAACGGGAATGGAGACCCAGTACTTC
CASTPTGMETQYF
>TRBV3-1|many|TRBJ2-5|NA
TGTGCCAGCAGCCACGGTAGCGGCCAAGAGACCCAGTACTTC
CASSHGSGQETQYF